This TCR beta chain appears in the sequencing data of a study of T-cell memory formation after mild COVID-19. On the study more broadly: Largely, TCR clusters stayed within a single donor. Study results and caveats: Second-wave clones with a day 37 peak had unconfirmed SARS-CoV-2 specificity. Some responding clones appeared in pre-infection memory, suggesting cross-reactive memory joined.

Looked up from germline, CDR1 is SGHRS and CDR2 is YFSETQ. Trimming took off 4 bases at V and 4 bases at J, with 12 bases between the two ends. This CDR3 spans 14 amino acids. This clonotype was found a few times. Its antigen is not identified. One entry per CDR3 protein, called by TCRdb with MiXCR from the 5' RACE reads. In the table there are nearly 110,000 distinct CDR3 sequences, 15% to 20% of which are singletons. This TCR derives from an adult woman who had mild COVID-19 (a few samples of this study predate the infection). Cell type and time point are not known. The sample taken for sequencing was PBMCs or a T cell subset sorted from them (not recorded which). The V gene is TRBV5-1, the J gene TRBJ2-1; perhaps D is TRBD1 or TRBD2 (5 bases each). CDR3 sequence: CASSPGTSYNEQFF. CDR3 nucleotides: TGCGCCAGCAGCCCAGGGACGAGTTACAATGAGCAGTTCTTC.